This T cell receptor beta chain was sequenced during a study of cytomegalovirus exposure and HLA in healthy donors. This clone has a single count. No antigen is known for it. General study findings and limits: Later analysis identified several of the most significant clusters that appeared linked to common viral pathogens.

Germline CDR1 MGHRA, CDR2 YSYEKL. V lost 3 bases to trimming and J lost 0 bases, with 15 bases between them. This CDR3 is 17 amino acids long. With 60 Vbeta and 13 Jbeta primers, the PCR was carried out. Using immunoSEQ multiplex PCR, the repertoire was profiled, and TCRdb retains in-frame clones only, with some absent. Among 85,000 to 130,000 clones listed, around 80% were seen once. The V call is TRBV4-1, the J call TRBJ2-1; tentative D call: TRBD2 (6 bases). The sequencing input was PBMCs. This receptor was taken from a female donor in good health and CMV-seropositive. The CDR3 sequence: CASSQIPGTLSYNEQFF. The CDR3 DNA reads TGCGCCAGCAGCCAGATCCCCGGGACTCTCTCCTACAATGAGCAGTTCTTC.